The source of this TCR beta chain is a study of T cells in women clearing cervical HPV infection. CDR1 and CDR2 from the germline V gene are SQVTM and ANQGSEA. The CDR3 runs to 11 residues. On this clone itself: The CDR3 extends 3 residues past the end of the read, so its final part is completed from the germline J gene.

This table comes from immunoSEQ multiplex PCR, and its TCRdb copy is limited to in-frame clones, with some not included. The table for this sample gives under 50,000 clones. The chain has TRBV29-1 and TRBJ1-1; weak D call: TRBD1 (5 bases). The sequencing sample was made of blood buffy coat. The TCR sequence derives from a woman aged 18 to 75 with a cervical HPV16 infection that either progressed to CIN3+ or cleared (not recorded which). The DNA read from the CDR3 is TGCAGCGTTGGAGAGGACACGACA. Translated, it gives CSVGEDTT. The full CDR3 is CSVGEDTTAFF.